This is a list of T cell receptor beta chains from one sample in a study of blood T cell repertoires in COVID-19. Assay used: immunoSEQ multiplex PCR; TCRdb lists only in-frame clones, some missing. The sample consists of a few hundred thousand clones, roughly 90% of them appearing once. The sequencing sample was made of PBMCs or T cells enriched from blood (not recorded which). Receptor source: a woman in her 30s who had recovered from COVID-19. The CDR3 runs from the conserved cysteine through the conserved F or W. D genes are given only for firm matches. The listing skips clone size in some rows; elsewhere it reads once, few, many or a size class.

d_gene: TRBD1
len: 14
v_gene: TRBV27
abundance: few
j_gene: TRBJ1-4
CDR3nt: TGTGCCAGCGGCGACAGGGCAACTAATGAAAAACTGTTTTTT
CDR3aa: CASGDRATNEKLFF

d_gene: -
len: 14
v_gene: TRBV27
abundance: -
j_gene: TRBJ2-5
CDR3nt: TGTGCCAGCAGTCGGTCAGGGGAGTGGGAGACCCAGTACTTC
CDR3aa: CASSRSGEWETQYF

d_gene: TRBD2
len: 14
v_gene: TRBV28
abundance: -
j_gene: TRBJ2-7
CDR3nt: TGTGCCAGCAGGGTAGCGGGAGCCACCTACGAGCAGTACTTC
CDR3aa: CASRVAGATYEQYF

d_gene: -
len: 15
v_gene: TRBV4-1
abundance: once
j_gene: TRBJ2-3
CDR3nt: TGCGCCAGCAGCCAAGATCGGCCTAGCGATCACCTAAAGGATTTT
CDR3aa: CASSQDRPSDHLKDF

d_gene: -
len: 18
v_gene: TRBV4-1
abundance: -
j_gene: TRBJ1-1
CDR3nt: TGCGCCAGCAGCCAAGATCGAGCGGGGGTTAGGATAACAACCGAAGCTTTCTTT
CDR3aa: CASSQDRAGVRITTEAFF

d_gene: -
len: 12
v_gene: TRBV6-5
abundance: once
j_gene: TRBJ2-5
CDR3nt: TGTGCCAGCTCCAACAGTCAAGAGACCCAGTACTTC
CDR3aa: CASSNSQETQYF

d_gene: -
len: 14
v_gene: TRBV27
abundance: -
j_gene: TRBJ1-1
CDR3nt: TGTGCCAGCAAGCGGAGGAACGGGGTGACTGAAGCTTTCTTT
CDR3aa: CASKRRNGVTEAFF

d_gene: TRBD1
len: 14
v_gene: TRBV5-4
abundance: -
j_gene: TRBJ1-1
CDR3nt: TGTGCCAGCAGCTTCTACAGGGGAGGCACTGAAGCTTTCTTT
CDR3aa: CASSFYRGGTEAFF

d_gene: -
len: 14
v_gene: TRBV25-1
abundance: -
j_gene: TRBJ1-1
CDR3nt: TGTGCCAGCAGCGACATTGGCAGGGACACTGAAGCTTTCTTT
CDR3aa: CASSDIGRDTEAFF

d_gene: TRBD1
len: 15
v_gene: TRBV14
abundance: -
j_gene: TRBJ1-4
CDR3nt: TGTGCCAGCAGCCAACTGGGACAGACTAATGAAAAACTGTTTTTT
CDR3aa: CASSQLGQTNEKLFF

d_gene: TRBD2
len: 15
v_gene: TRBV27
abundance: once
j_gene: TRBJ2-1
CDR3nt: TGTGCCAGCACCTTGACTAGCGGGACAGTTAATGAGCAGTTCTTC
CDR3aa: CASTLTSGTVNEQFF

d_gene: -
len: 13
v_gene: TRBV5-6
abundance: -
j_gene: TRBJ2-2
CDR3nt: TGTGCCAGCAGCTTGTTCTTATCCGGGGAGCTGTTTTTT
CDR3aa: CASSLFLSGELFF

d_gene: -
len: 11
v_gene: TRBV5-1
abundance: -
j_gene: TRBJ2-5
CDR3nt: TGCGCCAGCAGCTTGGCGGAGACCCAGTACTTC
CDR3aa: CASSLAETQYF

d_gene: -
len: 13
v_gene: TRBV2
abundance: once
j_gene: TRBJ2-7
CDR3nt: TGTGCCAGCAGTGACGGGTACTCCTACGAGCAGTACTTC
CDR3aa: CASSDGYSYEQYF

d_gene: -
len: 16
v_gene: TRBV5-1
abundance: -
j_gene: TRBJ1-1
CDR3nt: TGCGCCAGCAGCTCAAACCCTGGGAGGAAAAACACTGAAGCTTTCTTT
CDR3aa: CASSSNPGRKNTEAFF

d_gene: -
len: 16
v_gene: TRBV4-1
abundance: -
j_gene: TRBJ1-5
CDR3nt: TGCGCCAGCAGCCAAGATTTGGGGAGGGTCAGACAGCCCCAGCATTTT
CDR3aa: CASSQDLGRVRQPQHF

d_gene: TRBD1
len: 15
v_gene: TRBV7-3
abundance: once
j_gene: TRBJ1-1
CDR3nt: TGTGCCAGCAGCCCCCAGGGGGCCATGAACACTGAAGCTTTCTTT
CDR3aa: CASSPQGAMNTEAFF

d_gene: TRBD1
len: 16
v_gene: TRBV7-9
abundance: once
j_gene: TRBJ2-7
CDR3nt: TGTGCCAGCAGCTTAGTTTTGACAGGGGGCTCGTACGAGCAGTACTTC
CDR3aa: CASSLVLTGGSYEQYF

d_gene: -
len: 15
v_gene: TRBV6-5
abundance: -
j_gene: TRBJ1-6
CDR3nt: TGTGCCAGCAGTTTCGGGATAAGCCTCGGTTCACCCCTCCACTTT
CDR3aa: CASSFGISLGSPLHF

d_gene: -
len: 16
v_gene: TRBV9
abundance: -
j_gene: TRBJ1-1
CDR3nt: TGTGCCAGCAGCGTATTACAGGACATCATGAACACTGAAGCTTTCTTT
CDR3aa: CASSVLQDIMNTEAFF

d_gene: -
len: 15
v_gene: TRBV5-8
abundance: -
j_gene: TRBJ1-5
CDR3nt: TGTGCCAGCAGCTTGCATCTCAGGGGCAATCAGCCCCAGCATTTT
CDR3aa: CASSLHLRGNQPQHF

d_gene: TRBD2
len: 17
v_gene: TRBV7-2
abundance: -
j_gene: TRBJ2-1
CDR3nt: TGTGCCAGCAGCTTAGTCCTCTGGACTAGCGGGAGTAATGAGCAGTTCTTC
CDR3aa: CASSLVLWTSGSNEQFF

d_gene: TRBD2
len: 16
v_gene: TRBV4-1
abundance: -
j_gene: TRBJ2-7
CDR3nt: TGCGCCAGCAGCCAAGAGCAGGGCGGGAGGGCAGGGGAGCAGTACTTC
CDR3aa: CASSQEQGGRAGEQYF

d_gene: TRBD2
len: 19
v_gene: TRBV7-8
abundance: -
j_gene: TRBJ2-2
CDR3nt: TGTGCCAGCAGCTTATTGGCTTGGACTAGCGGGAGTTGGACCGGGGAGCTGTTTTTT
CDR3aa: CASSLLAWTSGSWTGELFF

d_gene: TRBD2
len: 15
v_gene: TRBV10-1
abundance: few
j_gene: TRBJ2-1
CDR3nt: TGCGCCAGCGTCCTACGGGAGGTCCCCTACAATGAGCAGTTCTTC
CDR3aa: CASVLREVPYNEQFF

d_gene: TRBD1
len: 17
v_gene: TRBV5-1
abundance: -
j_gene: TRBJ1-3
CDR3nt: TGCGCCAGCAGCACACAACCTCAGGGGGCTGGTGGAAACACCATATATTTT
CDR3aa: CASSTQPQGAGGNTIYF

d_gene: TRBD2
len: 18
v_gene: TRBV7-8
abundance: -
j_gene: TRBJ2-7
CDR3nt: TGTGCCAGCAGCGCCCAAACCCCGTCAGGGACTACCCGAAACGAGCAGTACTTC
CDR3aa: CASSAQTPSGTTRNEQYF

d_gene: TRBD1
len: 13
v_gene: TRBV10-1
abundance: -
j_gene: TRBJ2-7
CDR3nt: TGCGCCAGCAGCCGGACAGGGGATAGCGAGCAGTACTTC
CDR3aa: CASSRTGDSEQYF

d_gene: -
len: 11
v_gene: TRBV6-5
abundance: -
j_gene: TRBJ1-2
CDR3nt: TGTGCCAGCACCTCCGGAGGTGGCTACACCTTC
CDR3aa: CASTSGGGYTF

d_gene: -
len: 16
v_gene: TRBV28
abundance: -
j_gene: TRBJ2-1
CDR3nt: TGTGCCAGCAGTTCCCCGGGAGGGGGCGCAGTCAATGAGCAGTTCTTC
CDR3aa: CASSSPGGGAVNEQFF

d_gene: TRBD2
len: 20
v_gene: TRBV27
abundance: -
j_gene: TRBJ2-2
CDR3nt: TGTGCCAGCAGTTCGAGGAAGTTTTCTAGCGGGATTTGGATGACCGGGGAGCTGTTTTTT
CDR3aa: CASSSRKFSSGIWMTGELFF

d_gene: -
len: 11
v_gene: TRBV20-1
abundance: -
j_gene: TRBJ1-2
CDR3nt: TGCAGTGCTAGTCGGCAGGTTGGCTACACCTTC
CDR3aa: CSASRQVGYTF

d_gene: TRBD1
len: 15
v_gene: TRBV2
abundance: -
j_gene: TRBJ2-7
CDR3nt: TGTGCCAGCAGTTTTGACAGGGGTCTTCTTTACGAGCAGTACTTC
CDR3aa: CASSFDRGLLYEQYF

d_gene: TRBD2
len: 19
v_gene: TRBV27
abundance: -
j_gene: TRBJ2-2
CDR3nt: TGTGCCAGCAGACCCGGACTAGCGGGTTTCTCATTTACCGACGGGGAGCTGTTTTTT
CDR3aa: CASRPGLAGFSFTDGELFF

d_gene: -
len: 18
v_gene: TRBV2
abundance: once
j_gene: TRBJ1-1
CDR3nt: TGTGCCAGCAGTTCTTACACACTACAATCGCGGAAGGACACTGAAGCTTTCTTT
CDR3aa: CASSSYTLQSRKDTEAFF

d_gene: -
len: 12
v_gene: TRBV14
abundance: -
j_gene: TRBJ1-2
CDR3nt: TGTGCCAGCAGCCAAGGGCCCCTTGGCTACACCTTC
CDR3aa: CASSQGPLGYTF

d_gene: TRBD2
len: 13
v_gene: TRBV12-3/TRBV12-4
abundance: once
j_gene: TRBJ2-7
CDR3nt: TGTGCCAGCAGACTAGCGGACTCCTACGAGCAGTACTTC
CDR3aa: CASRLADSYEQYF

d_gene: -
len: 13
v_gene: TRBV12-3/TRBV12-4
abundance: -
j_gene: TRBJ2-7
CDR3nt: TGTGCCAGCAGTTTTGGACTGTTCTACGAGCAGTACTTC
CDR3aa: CASSFGLFYEQYF

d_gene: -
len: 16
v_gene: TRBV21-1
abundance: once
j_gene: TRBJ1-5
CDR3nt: TGTGCCAGCAGCGGCCCCCCGGGTTGGAGCAATCAGCCCCAGCATTTT
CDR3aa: CASSGPPGWSNQPQHF

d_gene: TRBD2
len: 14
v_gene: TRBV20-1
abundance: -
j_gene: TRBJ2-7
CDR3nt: TGCAGTGCTAGTGGCAGCGGGAGCTCCTACGAGCAGTACTTC
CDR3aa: CSASGSGSSYEQYF

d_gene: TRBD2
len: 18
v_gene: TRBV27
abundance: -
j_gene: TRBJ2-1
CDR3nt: TGTGCCAGCAGTTTATTGGGTGGGGGGCTAGCGGGATACAATGAGCAGTTCTTC
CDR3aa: CASSLLGGGLAGYNEQFF

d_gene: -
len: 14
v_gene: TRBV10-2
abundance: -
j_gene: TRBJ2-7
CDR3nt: TGCGCCAGCTCTGAAGGAGGGGCGGCTTACGAGCAGTACTTC
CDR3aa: CASSEGGAAYEQYF

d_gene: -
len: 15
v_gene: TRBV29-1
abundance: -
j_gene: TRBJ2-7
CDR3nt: TGCAGCGTTGAAGCTAGCGTAGCGGAGACCTACGAGCAGTACTTC
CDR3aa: CSVEASVAETYEQYF

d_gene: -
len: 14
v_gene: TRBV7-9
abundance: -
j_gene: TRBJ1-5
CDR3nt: TGTGCCAGCAGCTCGCAGGGGCCAGATCAGCCCCAGCATTTT
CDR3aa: CASSSQGPDQPQHF

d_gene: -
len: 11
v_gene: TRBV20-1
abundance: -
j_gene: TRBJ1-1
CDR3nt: TGCAGTGCTAGAATCCTCACTGAAGCTTTCTTT
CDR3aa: CSARILTEAFF

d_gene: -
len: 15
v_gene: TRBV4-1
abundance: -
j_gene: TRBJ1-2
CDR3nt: TGCGCCAGCAGCGAAGAACCGGCAGGTTTTGAGAGCTACACCTTC
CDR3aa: CASSEEPAGFESYTF

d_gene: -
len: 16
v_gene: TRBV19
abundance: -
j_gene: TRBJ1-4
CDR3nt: TGTGCCAGTAGTATAATCGTAGACTCAACTAATGAAAAACTGTTTTTT
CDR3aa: CASSIIVDSTNEKLFF

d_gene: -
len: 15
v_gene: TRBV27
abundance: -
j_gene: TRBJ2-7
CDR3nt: TGTGCCAGCAGTTCCCCGTACTCGGGGGCCTACGAGCAGTACTTC
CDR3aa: CASSSPYSGAYEQYF

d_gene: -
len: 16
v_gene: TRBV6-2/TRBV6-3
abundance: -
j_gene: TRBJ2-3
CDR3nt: TGTGCCAGCAGTTATTGGCCGACCACCGCGGGAGATACGCAGTATTTT
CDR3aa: CASSYWPTTAGDTQYF

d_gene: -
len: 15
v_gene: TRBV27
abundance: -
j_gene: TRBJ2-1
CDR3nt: TGTGCCAGCACCGAAGGACAGAGCTCCTACAATGAGCAGTTCTTC
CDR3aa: CASTEGQSSYNEQFF

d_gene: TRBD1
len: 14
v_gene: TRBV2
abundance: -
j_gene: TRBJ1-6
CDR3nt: TGTGCCAGCAAGGGGGCGGCCAGCGGTTCACCCCTCCACTTT
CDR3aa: CASKGAASGSPLHF

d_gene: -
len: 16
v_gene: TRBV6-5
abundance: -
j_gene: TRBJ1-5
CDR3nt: TGTGCCAGCAGTTACCCGGGACAAGGAAAGGGACAGCCCCAGCATTTT
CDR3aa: CASSYPGQGKGQPQHF

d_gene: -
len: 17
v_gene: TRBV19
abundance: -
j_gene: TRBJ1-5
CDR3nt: TGTGCCAGTAGTATCGGCAGCCCCAGGGGAAGCAATCAGCCCCAGCATTTT
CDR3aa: CASSIGSPRGSNQPQHF

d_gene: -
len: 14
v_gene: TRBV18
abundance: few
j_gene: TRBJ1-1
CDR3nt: TGTGCCAGTGCCGTGGCCATTGGGAACACTGAAGCTTTCTTT
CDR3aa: CASAVAIGNTEAFF

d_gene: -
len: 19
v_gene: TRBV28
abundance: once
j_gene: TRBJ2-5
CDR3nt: TGTGCCAGCAGTTTACCCACTACAGGTACCCTTTCAAACCGGGAGACCCAGTACTTC
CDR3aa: CASSLPTTGTLSNRETQYF

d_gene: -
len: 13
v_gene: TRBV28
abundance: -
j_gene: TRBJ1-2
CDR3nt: TGTGCCAGCAGTTCGGGGGGTTCTTGGGGCTACACCTTC
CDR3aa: CASSSGGSWGYTF

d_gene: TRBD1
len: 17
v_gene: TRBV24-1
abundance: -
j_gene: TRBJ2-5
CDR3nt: TGTGCCACCAGTGACAGGGACAGGGGGCGATGGGGAGAGACCCAGTACTTC
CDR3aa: CATSDRDRGRWGETQYF

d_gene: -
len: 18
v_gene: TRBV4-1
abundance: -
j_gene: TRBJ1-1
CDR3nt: TGCGCCAGCAGCCAAGATTTGCGGCGGGGGCCCCCGAACACTGAAGCTTTCTTT
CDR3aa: CASSQDLRRGPPNTEAFF

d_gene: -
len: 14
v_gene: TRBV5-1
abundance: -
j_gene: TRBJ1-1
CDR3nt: TGCGCCAGCAGCTTTACGACAGCGAACACTGAAGCTTTCTTT
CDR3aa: CASSFTTANTEAFF